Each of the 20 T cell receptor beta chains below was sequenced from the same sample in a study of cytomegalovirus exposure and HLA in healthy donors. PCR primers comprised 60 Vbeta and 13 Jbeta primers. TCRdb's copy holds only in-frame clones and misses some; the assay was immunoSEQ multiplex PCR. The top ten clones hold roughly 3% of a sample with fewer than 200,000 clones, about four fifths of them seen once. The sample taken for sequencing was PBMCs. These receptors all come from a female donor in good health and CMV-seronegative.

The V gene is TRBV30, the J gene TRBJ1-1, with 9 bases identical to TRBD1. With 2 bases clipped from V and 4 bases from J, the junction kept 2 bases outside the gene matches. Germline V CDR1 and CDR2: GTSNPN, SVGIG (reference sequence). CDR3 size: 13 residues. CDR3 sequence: CAWSQTGGTEAFF. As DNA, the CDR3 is TGTGCCTGGAGTCAGACAGGGGGCACTGAAGCTTTCTTT. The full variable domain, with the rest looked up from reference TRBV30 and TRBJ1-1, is SQTIHQWPATLVQPVGSPLSLECTVEGTSNPNLYWYRQAAGRGLQLLFYSVGIGQISSEVPQNLSASRPQDRQFILSSKKLLLSDSGFYLCAWSQTGGTEAFFGQGTRLTVV.

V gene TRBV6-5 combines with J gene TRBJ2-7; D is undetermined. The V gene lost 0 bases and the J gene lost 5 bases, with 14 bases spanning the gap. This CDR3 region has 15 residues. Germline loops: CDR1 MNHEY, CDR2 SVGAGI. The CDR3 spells CASSYSIQASNEQYF. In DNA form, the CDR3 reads TGTGCCAGCAGTTACTCGATTCAGGCCTCTAACGAGCAGTACTTC.

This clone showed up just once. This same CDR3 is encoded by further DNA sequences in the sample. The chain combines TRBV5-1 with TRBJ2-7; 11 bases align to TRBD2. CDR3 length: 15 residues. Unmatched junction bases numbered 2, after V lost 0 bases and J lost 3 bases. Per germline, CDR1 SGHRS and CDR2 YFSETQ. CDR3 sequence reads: CASSLGLAGSYEQYF. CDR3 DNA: TGCGCCAGCAGCTTGGGACTAGCGGGAAGCTACGAGCAGTACTTC.

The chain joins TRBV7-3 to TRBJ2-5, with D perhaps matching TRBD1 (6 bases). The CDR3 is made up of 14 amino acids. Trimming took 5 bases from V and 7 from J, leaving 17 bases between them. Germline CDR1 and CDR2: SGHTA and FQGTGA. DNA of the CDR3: TGTGCCAGCAGCCTCGGGACACCCGGTGGGACCCAGTACTTC. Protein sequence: CASSLGTPGGTQYF.

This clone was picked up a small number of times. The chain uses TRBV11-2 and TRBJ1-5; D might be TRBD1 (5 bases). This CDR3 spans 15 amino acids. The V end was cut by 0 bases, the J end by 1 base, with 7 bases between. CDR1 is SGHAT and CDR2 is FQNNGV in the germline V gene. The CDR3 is CASSLDQGSNQPQHF. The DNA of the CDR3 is TGTGCCAGCAGCTTAGACCAGGGAAGCAATCAGCCCCAGCATTTT. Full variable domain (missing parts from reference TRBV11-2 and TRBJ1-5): EAGVAQSPRYKIIEKRQSVAFWCNPISGHATLYWYQQILGQGPKLLIQFQNNGVVDDSQLPKDRFSAERLKGVDSTLKIQPAKLEDSAVYLCASSLDQGSNQPQHFGDGTRLSIL.

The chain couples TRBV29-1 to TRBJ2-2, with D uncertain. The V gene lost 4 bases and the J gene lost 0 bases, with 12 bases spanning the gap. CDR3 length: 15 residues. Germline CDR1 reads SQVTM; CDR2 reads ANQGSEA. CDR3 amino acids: CSVVEANANTGELFF. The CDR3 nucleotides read TGCAGCGTTGTAGAAGCGAACGCGAACACCGGGGAGCTGTTTTTT.

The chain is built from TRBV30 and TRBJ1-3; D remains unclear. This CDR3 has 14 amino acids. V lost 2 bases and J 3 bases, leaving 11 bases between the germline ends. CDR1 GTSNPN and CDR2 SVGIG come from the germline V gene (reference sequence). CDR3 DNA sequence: TGTGCCTGGAGTTCCCCCGGGGTTGGAAACACCATATATTTT. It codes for CAWSSPGVGNTIYF. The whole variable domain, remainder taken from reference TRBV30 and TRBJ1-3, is SQTIHQWPATLVQPVGSPLSLECTVEGTSNPNLYWYRQAAGRGLQLLFYSVGIGQISSEVPQNLSASRPQDRQFILSSKKLLLSDSGFYLCAWSSPGVGNTIYFGEGSWLTVV.

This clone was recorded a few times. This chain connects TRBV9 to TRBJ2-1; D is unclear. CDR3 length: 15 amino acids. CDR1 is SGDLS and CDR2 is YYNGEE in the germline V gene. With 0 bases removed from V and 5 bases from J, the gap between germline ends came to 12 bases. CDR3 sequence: CASSVETQVNNEQFF. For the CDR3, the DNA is TGTGCCAGCAGCGTAGAAACCCAGGTCAACAATGAGCAGTTCTTC.

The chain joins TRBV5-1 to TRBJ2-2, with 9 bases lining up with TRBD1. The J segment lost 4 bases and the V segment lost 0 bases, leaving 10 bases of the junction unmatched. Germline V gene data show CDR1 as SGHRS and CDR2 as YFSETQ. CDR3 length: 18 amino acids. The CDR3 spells CASSLGGAGTGSTGELFF. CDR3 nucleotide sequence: TGCGCCAGCAGCTTGGGGGGGGCCGGGACAGGGAGCACCGGGGAGCTGTTTTTT.

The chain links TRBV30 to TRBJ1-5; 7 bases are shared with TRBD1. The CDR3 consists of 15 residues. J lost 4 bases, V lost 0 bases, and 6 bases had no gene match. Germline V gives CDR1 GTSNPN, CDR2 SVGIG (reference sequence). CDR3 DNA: TGTGCCTGGAGTGTACGGTCAGGGGGAAATCAGCCCCAGCATTTT. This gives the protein CAWSVRSGGNQPQHF.

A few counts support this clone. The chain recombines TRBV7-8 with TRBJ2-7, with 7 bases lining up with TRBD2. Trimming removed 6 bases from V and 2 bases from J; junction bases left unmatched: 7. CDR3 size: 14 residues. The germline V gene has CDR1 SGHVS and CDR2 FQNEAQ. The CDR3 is CASSRQRGPYEQYF. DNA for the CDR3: TGTGCCAGCAGTCGTCAGCGGGGTCCCTACGAGCAGTACTTC.

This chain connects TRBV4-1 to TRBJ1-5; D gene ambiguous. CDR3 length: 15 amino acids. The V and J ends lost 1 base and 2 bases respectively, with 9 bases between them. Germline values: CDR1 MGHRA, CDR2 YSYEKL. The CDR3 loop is CASSQVSSGNQPQHF. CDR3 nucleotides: TGCGCCAGCAGCCAAGTTTCCAGTGGCAATCAGCCCCAGCATTTT.

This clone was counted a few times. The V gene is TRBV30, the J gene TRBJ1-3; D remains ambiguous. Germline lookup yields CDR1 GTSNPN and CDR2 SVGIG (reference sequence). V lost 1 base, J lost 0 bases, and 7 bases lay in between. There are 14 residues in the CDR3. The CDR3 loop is CAWSAKSSGNTIYF. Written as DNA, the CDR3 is TGTGCCTGGAGTGCTAAGAGCTCTGGAAACACCATATATTTT.

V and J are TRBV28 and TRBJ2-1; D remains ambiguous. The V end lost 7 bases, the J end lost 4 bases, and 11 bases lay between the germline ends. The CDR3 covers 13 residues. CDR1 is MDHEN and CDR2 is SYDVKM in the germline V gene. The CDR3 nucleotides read TGTGCCAGCACCTACCGATTTTACAATGAGCAGTTCTTC. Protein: CASTYRFYNEQFF.

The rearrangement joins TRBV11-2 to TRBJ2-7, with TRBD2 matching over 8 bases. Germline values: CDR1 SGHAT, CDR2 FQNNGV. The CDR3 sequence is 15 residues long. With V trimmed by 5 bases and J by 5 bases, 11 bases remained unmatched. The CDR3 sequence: CASSPAGGVGHEQYF. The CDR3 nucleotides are TGTGCCAGCAGCCCCGCCGGGGGGGTAGGCCACGAGCAGTACTTC.

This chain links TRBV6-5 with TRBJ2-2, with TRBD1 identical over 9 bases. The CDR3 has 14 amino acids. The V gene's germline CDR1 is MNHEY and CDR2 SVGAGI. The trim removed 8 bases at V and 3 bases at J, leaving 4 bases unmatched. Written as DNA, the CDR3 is TGTGCCAGCCGAAGACAGGGGGACACCGGGGAGCTGTTTTTT. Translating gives CASRRQGDTGELFF.

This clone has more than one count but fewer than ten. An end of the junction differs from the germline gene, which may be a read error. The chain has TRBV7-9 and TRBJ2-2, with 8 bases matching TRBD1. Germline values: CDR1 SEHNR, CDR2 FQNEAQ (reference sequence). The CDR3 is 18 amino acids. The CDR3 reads CSSSLLLTGVLNTGELFF. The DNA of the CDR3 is TGTTCCAGCAGCCTACTATTGACAGGGGTCCTCAACACCGGGGAGCTGTTTTTT.

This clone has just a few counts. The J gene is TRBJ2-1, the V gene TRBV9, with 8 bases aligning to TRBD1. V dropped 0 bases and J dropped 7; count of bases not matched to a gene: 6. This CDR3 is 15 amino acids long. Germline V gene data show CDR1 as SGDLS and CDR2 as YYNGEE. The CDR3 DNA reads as TGTGCCAGCAGCGTAGGGCAGGGGGCGCTAAATGAGCAGTTCTTC. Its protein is CASSVGQGALNEQFF.

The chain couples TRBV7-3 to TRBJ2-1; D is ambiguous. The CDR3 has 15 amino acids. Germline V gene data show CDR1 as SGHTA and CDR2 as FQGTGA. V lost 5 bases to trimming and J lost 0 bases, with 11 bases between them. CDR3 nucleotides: TGTGCCAGCAGCCCAGTATTAAGCTCCTACAATGAGCAGTTCTTC. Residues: CASSPVLSSYNEQFF.

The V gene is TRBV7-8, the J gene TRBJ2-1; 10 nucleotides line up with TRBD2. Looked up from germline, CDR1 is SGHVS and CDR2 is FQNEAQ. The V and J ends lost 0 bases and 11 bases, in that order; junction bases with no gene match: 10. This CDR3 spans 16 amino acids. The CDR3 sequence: CASSLAELAGIVKQFF. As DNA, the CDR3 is TGTGCCAGCAGCTTAGCAGAACTAGCGGGGATCGTGAAGCAGTTCTTC.